The clone carrying this T cell receptor beta chain showed up just a few times. Antigen unknown. V lost 6 bases to trimming and J lost 5 bases, with 12 bases between them. The CDR3 spans 13 residues. The germline gives CDR1 MNHNS, CDR2 SASEGT. TCRdb recomputed clones from the PCR reads via MiXCR. The sample includes about 34,000 clones, 35% to 45% of them seen just once. The data derive from a study of metastatic and nonmetastatic thyroid tumors. Overall study findings and caveats: Significantly higher TCR beta diversity was reportedly seen in malignant thyroid tumors than benign nodules, in blood and tumor.

Each patient came to thyroid surgery without any prior treatment (of any kind). Sequenced material: tumor tissue. This TCR derives from a female donor with papillary thyroid cancer or a benign thyroid nodule (not recorded which). Some clones in this sample may be carry-over from other donors' samples. J is TRBJ2-3 and V is TRBV6-1; unclear D gene. The CDR3 reads CASSRSGRDTQYF. Here the CDR3 DNA reads TGTGCCAGCAGCAGATCCGGGCGAGATACGCAGTATTTT.